A single sample gave rise to the 28 T cell receptor beta chains below, sequenced in a study of blood T cell repertoires in COVID-19. The repertoire was sequenced with immunoSEQ multiplex PCR; TCRdb's copy has only in-frame clones and lacks some. This sample carries 130,000 to 150,000 clones, around 91% of them seen once, and the ten largest clones take about an eighth. The sequenced sample consisted of peripheral blood. The receptors come from a man younger than 35 with COVID-19, enrolled during active disease.

This clone was detected once. The V gene is TRBV7-9, the J gene TRBJ2-7; D possibly corresponds to TRBD2 (6 bases). The CDR3 contains 15 residues. V was trimmed by 5 bases and J by 7 bases, leaving 21 bases between them. Germline V gene data show CDR1 as SEHNR and CDR2 as FQNEAQ (reference sequence). CDR3 protein: CASSPPTAGTKEQYF. In DNA form, the CDR3 reads TGTGCCAGCAGCCCCCCCACAGCGGGCACGAAGGAGCAGTACTTC.

This chain connects TRBV15 to TRBJ1-5, with D perhaps TRBD1 (6 bases). Trimming removed 0 bases at V and 6 bases at J, with 12 bases between. The length of the CDR3 is 15 residues. The germline V gene has CDR1 LNHNV and CDR2 YYDKDF (reference sequence). CDR3 DNA: TGTGCCACCAGCAGAGACAGGGGCGGGGGTCAGCCCCAGCATTTT. This gives the protein CATSRDRGGGQPQHF. Variable domain in full (rest from reference TRBV15 and TRBJ1-5): DAMVIQNPRYQVTQFGKPVTLSCSQTLNHNVMYWYQQKSSQAPKLLFHYYDKDFNNEADTPDNFQSRRPNTSFCFLDIRSPGLGDTAMYLCATSRDRGGGQPQHFGDGTRLSIL.

CDR3 DNA: TGTGCCAGCAGCCAAGAGGGACAGGTTACCTACGAGCAGTACTTC. This codes for CASSQEGQVTYEQYF. This chain uses TRBV4-2 with TRBJ2-7; 8 positions match TRBD1. The CDR3 consists of 15 residues. V was clipped by 0 bases and J by 2 bases; unmatched bases: 3. Germline V CDR1 and CDR2: LGHNA, YNFKEQ.

V gene TRBV9 combines with J gene TRBJ2-3; D not certain. Germline V lookup: CDR1 SGDLS, CDR2 YYNGEE. Trimming pared 4 bases from V and 0 bases from J, leaving 6 bases between. The CDR3 extends over 13 amino acids. In nucleotides, the CDR3 is TGTGCCAGCAGCTACTCGAGCACAGATACGCAGTATTTT. Amino acids: CASSYSSTDTQYF. The variable domain in full, completed from reference TRBV9 and TRBJ2-3, reads DSGVTQTPKHLITATGQRVTLRCSPRSGDLSVYWYQQSLDQGLQFLIQYYNGEERAKGNILERFSAQQFPDLHSELNLSSLELGDSALYFCASSYSSTDTQYFGPGTRLTVL.

This clone has ten or more counts. The V call is TRBV27, the J call TRBJ1-6; the match to TRBD1 covers 8 bases. This CDR3 contains 16 residues. Germline lookup yields CDR1 MNHEY and CDR2 SMNVEV (reference sequence). After removal of 2 bases from V and 8 bases from J, the junction contained 8 bases not matched to a gene. The DNA of the CDR3 is TGTGCCAGCAGTTTACACTCGACAGGGGATTATTCACCCCTCCACTTT. It specifies CASSLHSTGDYSPLHF.

This rearrangement joins TRBV5-4 to TRBJ2-7, with 10 bases identical to TRBD1. Germline CDR1 is SGHNT and CDR2 is YYREEE (reference sequence). The ends lost 5 bases at V and 3 bases at J; junction bases unmatched: 5. This CDR3 has 14 residues. The CDR3 nucleotides are TGTGCCAGCAGGCCGGGACAGGGGAACTACGAGCAGTACTTC. It translates to CASRPGQGNYEQYF.

The chain carries TRBV28 and TRBJ1-6; no firm D call. Trimming pared 7 bases from V and 0 bases from J, leaving 13 bases between. The CDR3 spans 16 residues. CDR1 is MDHEN and CDR2 is SYDVKM in the germline V gene. CDR3 sequence reads: CASNPVRSSYNSPLHF. The CDR3 DNA sequence: TGTGCCAGCAATCCAGTGAGGAGCTCCTATAATTCACCCCTCCACTTT. Complete variable domain (other parts from reference TRBV28 and TRBJ1-6): DVKVTQSSRYLVKRTGEKVFLECVQDMDHENMFWYRQDPGLGLRLIYFSYDVKMKEKGDIPEGYSVSREKKERFSLILESASTNQTSMYLCASNPVRSSYNSPLHFGNGTRLTVT.

The chain employs TRBV28 and TRBJ2-6; 7 nucleotides match TRBD1. The CDR3 has 16 amino acids. Germline assignment: CDR1 MDHEN and CDR2 SYDVKM. V dropped 5 bases and J dropped 1; count of bases not matched to a gene: 5. CDR3: CASSRQTGSGANVLTF. The DNA for the CDR3 is TGTGCCAGCAGTCGCCAGACAGGGTCTGGGGCCAACGTCCTGACTTTC.

CDR3 nucleotides: TGCAGCGCCTCTGACATTTACAATGAGCAGTTCTTC. Protein sequence: CSASDIYNEQFF. This rearrangement joins TRBV29-1 to TRBJ2-1, with unresolved D. The CDR3 length is 12 residues. Germline CDR1 is SQVTM and CDR2 is ANQGSEA. V was pared by 7 bases and J by 4 bases, with 11 bases between.

This clone occurred once. V gene TRBV3-1 (or the pseudogene TRBV3-2) combines with J gene TRBJ2-2; 9 bases line up with TRBD2. Trimming removed 3 bases from V and 7 bases from J; junction bases left unmatched: 9. This CDR3 comprises 16 residues. Germline values: CDR1 LGHDT, CDR2 YNNKEL (reference sequence). CDR3 protein: CASSQREGIRGGELFF. The DNA for the CDR3 is TGTGCCAGCAGCCAGCGGGAGGGCATACGTGGCGGGGAGCTGTTTTTT.

For this clone: The junction differs from germline at one of its ends, possibly a read error. The gene calls are TRBV7-6 and TRBJ1-4; maybe TRBD1 (6 bases). CDR1 SGHVS and CDR2 FNYEAQ come from the germline V gene. This CDR3 has 11 amino acids. Written as DNA, the CDR3 is TGTGCCAGCAGCTTGGGGGCGGAACTGCTTTTT. Translating gives CASSLGAELLF.

J is TRBJ2-7 and V is TRBV7-2, with a possible D match to TRBD2 (6 bases). This CDR3 has 14 amino acids. Trimming left V 5 bases short and J 2 bases short, with 13 bases between. Germline-derived CDR1 and CDR2 are SGHTA and FQGNSA. The chain's CDR3 is CASSHSGGPYEQYF. The CDR3 nucleotides read TGTGCCAGCAGCCATAGCGGAGGCCCCTACGAGCAGTACTTC.

The chain couples TRBV15 to TRBJ2-1, with D hard to call. CDR3 size: 17 residues. Trimming stripped 1 base from V and 4 bases from J, with 17 bases between. Germline-derived CDR1 and CDR2 are LNHNV and YYDKDF (reference sequence). CDR3 region: CATSRATSTPGYNEQFF. CDR3 in DNA: TGTGCCACCAGCAGAGCGACATCGACCCCCGGATACAATGAGCAGTTCTTC.

The chain carries TRBV18 and TRBJ1-3; D remains ambiguous. CDR1 is KGHSH and CDR2 is LQKENI in the germline V gene. CDR3 length: 15 amino acids. V was shortened by 2 bases and J by 6 bases, with 14 bases between the two germline ends. The CDR3 nucleotides are TGTGCCAGCTCACCAGCGGATGGTGTGTTAAACACCATATATTTT. It codes for CASSPADGVLNTIYF.

The rearrangement joins TRBV6-2 or TRBV6-3 to TRBJ2-5; the match to TRBD2 covers 14 bases. Germline CDR1 reads MNHEY; CDR2 reads SVGEGT. Losses at the gene ends were 2 bases for V and 0 bases for J; bases not matched to a gene: 8. This CDR3 comprises 19 residues. The CDR3 region has the DNA TGTGCCAGCAGTTACGTTTCGGGACTAGCGGGAGTGCACCAAGAGACCCAGTACTTC. It is translated as CASSYVSGLAGVHQETQYF.

The chain links TRBV28 to TRBJ1-2, with D possibly being TRBD1 (5 bases). CDR1 is MDHEN, CDR2 SYDVKM, per germline. V shed 5 bases and J shed 3 bases, with 10 bases lying between them. The CDR3 has 13 residues. The CDR3, as DNA: TGTGCCAGCAGTCTTGGGGGGGACTATGGCTACACCTTC. It is translated as CASSLGGDYGYTF.

This clone was seen only once. The chain employs TRBV7-3 and TRBJ2-7; D may be TRBD1 (6 bases). V was clipped by 5 bases and J by 6 bases, with 14 bases between them. Per germline, CDR1 SGHTA and CDR2 FQGTGA. The CDR3 extends over 13 amino acids. CDR3 bases: TGTGCCAGCAGCCACGGACGAGGGGGCGAGCAGTACTTC. Protein: CASSHGRGGEQYF. The full variable domain, completed using reference TRBV7-3 and TRBJ2-7, is GAGVSQTPSNKVTEKGKYVELRCDPISGHTALYWYRQSLGQGPEFLIYFQGTGAADDSGLPNDRFFAVRPEGSVSTLKIQRTERGDSAVYLCASSHGRGGEQYFGPGTRLTVT.

The CDR3 nucleotides are TGCGCCAGCAGCTCCACAGGGGACACAGATACGCAGTATTTT. This codes for CASSSTGDTDTQYF. This sequence joins TRBV5-1 and TRBJ2-3; 7 positions agree with TRBD1. CDR1 is SGHRS and CDR2 is YFSETQ in the germline V gene. After removal of 3 bases from V and 2 bases from J, the junction contained 3 bases not matched to a gene. This CDR3 has 14 amino acids.

CDR3 nucleotides: TGTGCCAGCGAGCGGGAGACCGGGGAGCTGTTTTTT. Protein: CASERETGELFF. V usage is TRBV5-4 and J usage is TRBJ2-2; TRBD2 agrees at 8 bases. Germline CDR1 SGHNT, CDR2 YYREEE (reference sequence). The CDR3 has 12 amino acids. The junction had 1 base not matched to a gene; V was cut back by 7 bases and J by 5 bases.

There are a few counts of this clone. This sequence joins TRBV19 and TRBJ1-5; no definite D call. Germline lookup yields CDR1 LNHDA and CDR2 SQIVND (reference sequence). V lost 9 bases to trimming and J lost 8 bases, with 23 bases between them. The CDR3 is 15 residues long. CDR3 region: CASRGSGLEVKPQHF. The DNA of the CDR3 is TGTGCCAGCCGCGGGTCTGGATTGGAGGTGAAGCCCCAGCATTTT.

This chain links TRBV4-2 with TRBJ2-7; TRBD1 matches 7 bases. The length of the CDR3 is 13 residues. V lost 3 bases and J lost 2; bases outside the gene matches: 1. Germline V gives CDR1 LGHNA, CDR2 YNFKEQ. The CDR3 DNA follows: TGTGCCAGCAGCCAGGGACAGCCCTACGAGCAGTACTTC. The encoded protein is CASSQGQPYEQYF.

The chain is built from TRBV20-1 and TRBJ2-7, with unresolved D. This CDR3 has 12 residues. Trimming pared 3 bases from V and 3 bases from J, leaving 9 bases between. Germline assignment: CDR1 DFQATT and CDR2 SNEGSKA (reference sequence). CDR3 sequence reads: CSASYRVYEQYF. The CDR3 DNA reads as TGCAGTGCTAGTTACCGGGTCTACGAGCAGTACTTC.

This chain connects TRBV5-6 to TRBJ2-7; no firm D call. Germline V gene sequence: CDR1 SGHDT, CDR2 YYEEEE. This CDR3 is built from 15 residues. Trimming shortened V by 0 bases and J by 2 bases, and 12 bases separated the two germline ends. The CDR3 sequence: CASSLGPGKTYEQYF. CDR3 coding DNA: TGTGCCAGCAGCTTGGGACCAGGTAAAACCTACGAGCAGTACTTC.

The rearrangement uses TRBV5-1 and TRBJ2-6, with unresolved D. Looked up from germline, CDR1 is SGHRS and CDR2 is YFSETQ. The CDR3 covers 15 residues. The V and J ends lost 2 bases and 2 bases respectively, with 8 bases between them. Here the CDR3 DNA reads TGCGCCAGCAGCTTTACAGTAGCTGGGGCCAACGTCCTGACTTTC. Translating gives CASSFTVAGANVLTF.

V and J are TRBV30 and TRBJ2-1; 7 bases agree with TRBD2. CDR3 length: 12 amino acids. CDR1 GTSNPN and CDR2 SVGIG come from the germline V gene (reference sequence). V lost 5 bases, J lost 7 bases, and 5 bases stayed unmatched. CDR3 residues: CAWALGGNEQFF. Here the CDR3 DNA reads TGTGCCTGGGCCCTGGGGGGGAATGAGCAGTTCTTC.

The chain joins TRBV9 to TRBJ2-1, with TRBD2 matching 11 bases. The CDR3 contains 16 residues. The junction had 7 bases not matched to a gene; V was cut back by 7 bases and J by 1 base. CDR1 SGDLS and CDR2 YYNGEE come from the germline V gene. CDR3 loop: CASSPPSGRSYNEQFF. CDR3 nucleotide sequence: TGTGCCAGCTCCCCGCCTAGCGGGAGGTCCTACAATGAGCAGTTCTTC. Using reference TRBV9 and TRBJ2-1 for the parts outside the CDR3, the full variable domain is DSGVTQTPKHLITATGQRVTLRCSPRSGDLSVYWYQQSLDQGLQFLIQYYNGEERAKGNILERFSAQQFPDLHSELNLSSLELGDSALYFCASSPPSGRSYNEQFFGPGTRLTVL.

This clone has only one observation. The CDR3 DNA reads TGCGCCAGCAGATCTACTAGCGGGAGCATAGATGAGCAGTTCTTC. It encodes CASRSTSGSIDEQFF. The chain joins TRBV10-2 to TRBJ2-1; TRBD2 aligns across 11 bases. CDR1 WSHSY and CDR2 SAAADI come from the germline V gene. Trimming took 6 bases from V and 8 from J; bases not matched to a gene: 9. The CDR3 spans 15 residues.

This clone was detected a few times. The chain combines TRBV5-1 with TRBJ2-5; the match to TRBD1 covers 8 bases. CDR1 and CDR2 from the germline V gene are SGHRS and YFSETQ. The J segment lost 5 bases and the V segment lost 4 bases, leaving 10 bases of the junction unmatched. This CDR3 spans 15 amino acids. The CDR3 nucleotides read TGCGCCAGCAGCCCTCAGGGACAGGTACGGGAGACCCAGTACTTC. Amino acids: CASSPQGQVRETQYF.